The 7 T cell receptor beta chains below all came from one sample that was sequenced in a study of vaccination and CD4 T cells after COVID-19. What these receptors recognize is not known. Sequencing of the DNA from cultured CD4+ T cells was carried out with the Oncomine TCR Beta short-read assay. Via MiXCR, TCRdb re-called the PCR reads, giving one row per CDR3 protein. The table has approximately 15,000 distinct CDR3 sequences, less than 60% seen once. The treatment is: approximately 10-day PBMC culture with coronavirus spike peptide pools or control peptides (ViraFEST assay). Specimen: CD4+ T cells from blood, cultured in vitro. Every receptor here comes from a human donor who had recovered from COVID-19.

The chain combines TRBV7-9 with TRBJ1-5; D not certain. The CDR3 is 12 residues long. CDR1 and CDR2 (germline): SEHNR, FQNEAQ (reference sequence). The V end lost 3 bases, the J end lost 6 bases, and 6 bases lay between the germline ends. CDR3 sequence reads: CASSFGRQPQHF. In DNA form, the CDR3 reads TGTGCCAGCAGCTTCGGGCGTCAGCCCCAGCATTTT.

Here the CDR3 DNA reads TGCGCCAGCAGCGCGGGGACGGCGGATAATTCACCCCTCCACTTT. This gives the protein CASSAGTADNSPLHF. The rearrangement links TRBV5-1 to TRBJ1-6, with D tentatively TRBD1 (5 bases). CDR1 is SGHRS and CDR2 is YFSETQ in the germline V gene. Trimming pared 4 bases from V and 5 bases from J, leaving 13 bases between. This CDR3 is 15 amino acids long.

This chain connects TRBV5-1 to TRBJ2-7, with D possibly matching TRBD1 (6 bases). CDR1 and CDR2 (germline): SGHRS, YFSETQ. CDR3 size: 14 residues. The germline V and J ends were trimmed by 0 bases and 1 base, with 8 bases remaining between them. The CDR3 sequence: CASSLGRGSYEQYF. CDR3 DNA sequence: TGCGCCAGCAGCTTGGGCAGGGGATCCTACGAGCAGTACTTC.

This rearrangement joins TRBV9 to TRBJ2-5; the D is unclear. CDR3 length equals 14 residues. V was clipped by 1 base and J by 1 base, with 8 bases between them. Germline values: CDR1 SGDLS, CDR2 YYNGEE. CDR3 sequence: CASSVSGSQETQYF. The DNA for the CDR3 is TGTGCCAGCAGCGTATCCGGTAGCCAAGAGACCCAGTACTTC. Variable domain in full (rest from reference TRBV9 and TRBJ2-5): DSGVTQTPKHLITATGQRVTLRCSPRSGDLSVYWYQQSLDQGLQFLIQYYNGEERAKGNILERFSAQQFPDLHSELNLSSLELGDSALYFCASSVSGSQETQYFGPGTRLLVL.

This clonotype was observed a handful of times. The CDR3: CASSTGVYGANVLTF. The CDR3, as DNA: TGTGCCAGCAGTACAGGGGTGTATGGGGCCAACGTCCTGACTTTC. The chain employs TRBV12-3 or TRBV12-4 and TRBJ2-6, with 7 positions matching TRBD1. The CDR3 loop spans 15 amino acids. J was trimmed by 3 bases and V by 5 bases; bases with no gene match: 4.

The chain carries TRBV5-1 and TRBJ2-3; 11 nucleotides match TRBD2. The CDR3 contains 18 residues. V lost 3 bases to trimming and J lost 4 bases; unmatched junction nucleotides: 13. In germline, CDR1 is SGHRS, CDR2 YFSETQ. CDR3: CASSYNRVAGGLADTQYF. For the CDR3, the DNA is TGCGCCAGCAGCTACAATCGAGTAGCGGGGGGGCTCGCAGATACGCAGTATTTT.

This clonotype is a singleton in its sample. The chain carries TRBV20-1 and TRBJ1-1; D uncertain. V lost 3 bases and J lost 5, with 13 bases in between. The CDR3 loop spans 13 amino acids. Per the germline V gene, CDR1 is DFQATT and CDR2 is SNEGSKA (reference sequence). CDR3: CSASGAGGTEAFF. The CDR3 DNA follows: TGCAGTGCTAGTGGCGCGGGAGGGACTGAAGCTTTCTTT.